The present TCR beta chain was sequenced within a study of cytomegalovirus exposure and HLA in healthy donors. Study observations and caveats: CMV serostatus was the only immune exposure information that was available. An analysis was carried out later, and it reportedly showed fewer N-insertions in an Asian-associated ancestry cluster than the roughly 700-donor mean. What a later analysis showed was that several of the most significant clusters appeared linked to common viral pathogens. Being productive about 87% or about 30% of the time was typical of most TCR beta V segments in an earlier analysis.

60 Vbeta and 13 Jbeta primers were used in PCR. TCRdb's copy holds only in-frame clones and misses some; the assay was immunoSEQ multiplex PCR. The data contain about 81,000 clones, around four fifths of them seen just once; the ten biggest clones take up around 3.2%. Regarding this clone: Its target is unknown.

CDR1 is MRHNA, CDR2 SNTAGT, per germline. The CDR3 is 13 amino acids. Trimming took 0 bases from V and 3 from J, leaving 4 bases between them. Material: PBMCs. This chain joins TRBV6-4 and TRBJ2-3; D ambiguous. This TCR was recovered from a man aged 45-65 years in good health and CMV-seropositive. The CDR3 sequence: CASSDSTTDTQYF. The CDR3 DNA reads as TGTGCCAGCAGTGACTCGACTACAGATACGCAGTATTTT.